This T cell receptor beta chain stems from a study of CD8 T cells in Susac syndrome. The V segment lost 2 bases and the J segment 10 bases; nucleotides outside the gene matches: 16. The CDR3 extends over 18 amino acids. The germline V gene encodes CDR1 MNHEY and CDR2 SVGAGI. The RNA input was about 0.5 to 1 ug, and it was reverse transcribed with random hexamers. TCRdb reanalysed the immunoSEQ multiplex PCR reads using MiXCR and keeps one entry per CDR3 protein. The sample has more than 200,000 distinct CDR3 sequences; less than 95% are singletons. This clonotype was seen only once. What was sequenced was CD4+ T cells from PBMCs. The clonotype comes from a human donor with Susac syndrome. This chain links TRBV6-5 with TRBJ2-1, with TRBD2 matching over 11 bases. The CDR3 loop is CASSYGTPGLAASVEQFF. The CDR3 DNA follows: TGTGCCAGCAGTTACGGGACACCGGGACTAGCGGCCTCGGTGGAGCAGTTCTTC.